The 24 T cell receptor beta chains in this list originate from one sample, sequenced in a study of T cells in Graves' hyperthyroidism and ophthalmopathy. The investigators amplified TCR beta CDR3 regions from RNA transcripts. The HTBI set primed first-round TCR CDR3 RT-PCR. TCRdb re-called the multiplex PCR reads through MiXCR, storing one row per CDR3 protein. Of roughly 700,000 distinct CDR3 sequences listed, approximately 36% are singletons. Sequencing was carried out using blood. The origin of the receptors is a woman aged 40 to 50 with Graves' hyperthyroidism.

The chain carries TRBV10-2 and TRBJ1-4; D unclear. The CDR3 consists of 14 residues. Trimming pared 6 bases from V and 4 bases from J, leaving 12 bases between. In germline, CDR1 is WSHSY, CDR2 SAAADI. The CDR3 here is CASRIDRSNEKLFF. The CDR3, as DNA: TGCGCCAGCAGAATCGATCGGAGTAATGAAAAACTGTTTTTT.

This chain joins TRBV29-1 and TRBJ2-7, with D unresolved. The CDR3 spans 12 residues. Trimming left V 4 bases short and J 7 bases short, with 14 bases between. The germline V gene has CDR1 SQVTM and CDR2 ANQGSEA. Here the CDR3 reads CSVVGWINEQYF. CDR3 in DNA: TGCAGCGTTGTAGGGTGGATCAATGAGCAGTACTTC.

Written as DNA, the CDR3 is TGTGCCATCAGTGCTATCGGCGGGGAGCTGTTTTTT. It codes for CAISAIGGELFF. The V and J genes are TRBV10-3 and TRBJ2-2; no clear D. V lost 4 bases, J lost 7 bases, and 7 bases lay in between. The CDR3 runs to 12 residues. Germline V lookup: CDR1 ENHRY, CDR2 SYGVKD.

This clonotype was seen at least ten times. The junction shows a germline mismatch at one end, possibly a read error. DNA for the CDR3: TGCAGTACTAGCGGTACCGACCAAGAGACCCAGTACTTC. Translating gives CSTSGTDQETQYF. The J gene is TRBJ2-5, the V gene TRBV20-1, with TRBD2 matching over 8 bases. CDR1 and CDR2 from the germline V gene are DFQATT and SNEGSKA (reference sequence). The CDR3 consists of 13 residues.

This rearrangement joins TRBV6-2 or TRBV6-3 to TRBJ1-5; D gene ambiguous. This CDR3 spans 14 amino acids. The germline V gene has CDR1 MNHEY and CDR2 SVGEGT. V was pared by 2 bases and J by 7 bases, with 12 bases between. The CDR3 DNA follows: TGTGCCAGCAGTTACGGCGGAGGGCGGCAGCCCCAGCATTTT. Translating it yields CASSYGGGRQPQHF.

V gene TRBV9 combines with J gene TRBJ1-2; 7 positions match TRBD1. Per germline, CDR1 SGDLS and CDR2 YYNGEE. This CDR3 comprises 15 residues. The junction had 10 bases not matched to a gene; V was cut back by 3 bases and J by 5 bases. CDR3 in amino acids: CASSGGGRAEYGYTF. The CDR3 DNA reads as TGTGCCAGCAGCGGAGGGGGCCGGGCAGAATATGGCTACACCTTC.

This clonotype was picked up many times. This chain's CDR3 is CATSVPDREPGELFF. For the CDR3, the DNA is TGTGCCACCAGCGTCCCTGACAGGGAACCCGGGGAGCTGTTTTTT. This chain joins TRBV15 and TRBJ2-2, with TRBD1 identical over 7 bases. CDR1 is LNHNV, CDR2 YYDKDF, per germline (reference sequence). This CDR3 is built from 15 residues. J lost 6 bases, V lost 5 bases, and 9 bases had no gene match.

The V gene is TRBV14, the J gene TRBJ1-5; 10 nucleotides line up with TRBD1. V shed 4 bases, J shed 0 bases, and the junction held 6 bases outside the gene matches. This CDR3 comprises 17 residues. CDR1 and CDR2 from the germline V gene are SGHDN and FVKESK. The CDR3 nucleotides are TGTGCCAGCAGCCGAGGGGACAGGGGACTTAGCAATCAGCCCCAGCATTTT. Protein sequence: CASSRGDRGLSNQPQHF.

The gene calls are TRBV5-4 and TRBJ2-2; tentatively, D is TRBD1 (6 bases). This CDR3 contains 10 residues. V gave up 3 bases and J gave up 13 bases, with 7 bases separating them. Germline CDR1 is SGHNT and CDR2 is YYREEE (reference sequence). Written as DNA, the CDR3 is TGTGCCAGCAGCTCCAGGGGGCTGTTTTTT. Encoded protein: CASSSRGLFF.

V is TRBV21-1 and J is TRBJ1-6; the table's D call TRBD1 went unverified against the DNA. TRBV21-1 is recorded as a pseudogene. This CDR3 spans 15 amino acids. CDR3 coding DNA: TGTGCCAGCAGAAACCGGGGGGTCCTGAATTCACCCCTCCACTTT. It codes for CASRNRGVLNSPLHF.

The V gene is TRBV19, the J gene TRBJ2-2, with 13 bases identical to TRBD2. The CDR3 is 16 residues long. V shed 7 bases and J 7 bases; nucleotides not matched to a gene: 9. The germline CDR1 and CDR2 sequences are LNHDA and SQIVND (reference sequence). The CDR3 is CASTQLAGGLGGELFF. The CDR3 region has the DNA TGTGCCAGTACGCAACTAGCGGGGGGGCTCGGCGGGGAGCTGTTTTTT.

This clonotype was detected a few times. Possible read error: a much larger clone is one base away. J is TRBJ1-1 and V is TRBV19, with TRBD1 identical over 8 bases. The CDR3 covers 14 residues. Germline V lookup: CDR1 LNHDA, CDR2 SQIVND (reference sequence). Losses at the gene ends were 11 bases for V and 3 bases for J; bases not matched to a gene: 11. CDR3 DNA: TGTGCCGGCGGACGACAGGGGTCGGACACTGAAGCTTTCTTT. Protein product: CAGGRQGSDTEAFF.

This clonotype was seen a handful of times. CDR3 amino acids: CASFDSRGHTEAFF. The CDR3 DNA reads TGTGCCAGCTTTGATTCCAGGGGTCACACTGAAGCTTTCTTT. This chain uses TRBV7-9 with TRBJ1-1, with D perhaps matching TRBD1 (6 bases). Deletions cut 8 bases from V and 3 bases from J, with 16 bases between. CDR1 is SEHNR, CDR2 FQNEAQ, per germline (reference sequence). This CDR3 contains 14 residues.

Only a few counts were recorded for this clonotype. The chain is built from TRBV12-5 and TRBJ1-2; 7 bases align to TRBD1. CDR3 length: 12 residues. Germline CDR1 is LGHNT and CDR2 is FRNRAP. Unmatched junction bases numbered 5, after V lost 6 bases and J lost 7 bases. As DNA, the CDR3 is TGTGCTAGTGGACCAGGGGGGGGTGGCTACACCTTC. It translates to CASGPGGGGYTF.

This clonotype was picked up many times. V and J are TRBV24-1 and TRBJ2-5; D remains unclear. From germline, CDR1 is KGHDR and CDR2 SFDVKD. Trimming shortened V by 9 bases and J by 5 bases, and 9 bases separated the two germline ends. The length of the CDR3 is 11 residues. CDR3 residues: CATADRETQYF. The DNA of the CDR3 is TGTGCCACCGCCGACCGGGAGACCCAGTACTTC.

Details on this clonotype: At one end, the junction sequence differs from germline, possibly due to a read error. The chain is built from TRBV12-5 and TRBJ1-1; tentative D call: TRBD1 (6 bases). In germline, CDR1 is LGHNT, CDR2 FRNRAP. This CDR3 is 17 amino acids long. The CDR3: CASSLVVTGLSDTEAFF. The CDR3 DNA reads as TGTGCTAGTAGTTTGGTGGTTACAGGGCTGTCGGACACTGAAGCTTTCTTT.

This clonotype was observed many times. For the CDR3, the DNA is TGTGCCATCAGGGACAGGGACGATTCACCCCTCCACTTT. Translated, it gives CAIRDRDDSPLHF. The chain couples TRBV10-3 to TRBJ1-6; 8 positions match TRBD1. V lost 6 bases, J lost 8 bases, and 3 bases stayed unmatched. The CDR3 is made up of 13 amino acids. CDR1 and CDR2 (germline): ENHRY, SYGVKD.

This clonotype was seen many times. The chain's CDR3 is CASSTLPGQELYGYTF. The CDR3 DNA reads as TGTGCCAGCAGCACCCTACCGGGACAGGAGCTCTATGGCTACACCTTC. The chain has TRBV7-2 and TRBJ1-2; TRBD1 agrees at 8 bases. Germline CDR1 is SGHTA and CDR2 is FQGNSA. Germline trimming cut 5 bases from V and 4 bases from J; bases unmatched to any gene: 12. There are 16 residues in the CDR3.

The chain combines TRBV6-5 with TRBJ1-2; no definite D call. Germline V CDR1 and CDR2: MNHEY, SVGAGI. V gave up 7 bases and J gave up 3 bases, with 12 bases separating them. The CDR3 has 13 residues. The DNA of the CDR3 is TGTGCCAGCACCGGTCATCGATACTATGGCTACACCTTC. Translated, it gives CASTGHRYYGYTF.

There are many counts of this clonotype. The V call is TRBV7-9, the J call TRBJ1-2; D may be TRBD1 (5 bases). This CDR3 comprises 14 residues. CDR1 SEHNR and CDR2 FQNEAQ come from the germline V gene (reference sequence). V lost 3 bases to trimming and J lost 8 bases, with 16 bases between them. This CDR3 is CASSLLGELDGYTF. The CDR3 bases are TGTGCCAGCAGCTTGTTGGGGGAACTGGACGGCTACACCTTC.

There are a few counts of this clonotype. This chain links TRBV5-1 with TRBJ2-2; D is perhaps TRBD2 (5 bases). The germline V gene has CDR1 SGHRS and CDR2 YFSETQ. The CDR3 consists of 16 residues. Trimming stripped 4 bases from V and 7 bases from J, with 20 bases between. The CDR3 nucleotides are TGCGCCAGCAGCGTGGACCGGGCCGTCGGAGGCGGGGAGCTGTTTTTT. It yields the protein CASSVDRAVGGGELFF.

The V and J genes are TRBV7-2 and TRBJ1-6; D possibly corresponds to TRBD1 (5 bases). The CDR3 is made up of 19 amino acids. The germline gives CDR1 SGHTA, CDR2 FQGNSA. V was cut by 1 base and J by 10 bases, with 26 bases left in between. CDR3 loop: CASSLVQNYLVPRGSPLHF. CDR3 bases: TGTGCCAGCAGCTTAGTCCAGAACTACCTAGTACCACGGGGGTCACCCCTCCACTTT. The whole variable domain, filled in from reference TRBV7-2 and TRBJ1-6, reads GAGVSQSPSNKVTEKGKDVELRCDPISGHTALYWYRQSLGQGLEFLIYFQGNSAPDKSGLPSDRFSAERTGGSVSTLTIQRTQQEDSAVYLCASSLVQNYLVPRGSPLHFGNGTRLTVT.

A remark on this clonotype: A read error is possible here, since a much larger clone lies one base away. The gene calls are TRBV12-3 or TRBV12-4 and TRBJ2-7; D tentatively fits TRBD1 or TRBD2 (5 bases each). The CDR3 spans 14 residues. Trimming shortened V by 8 bases and J by 7 bases, and 21 bases separated the two germline ends. CDR3: CASGSRGRPIEQYF. The CDR3 nucleotides read TGTGCCAGCGGATCCCGGGGCAGGCCGATTGAGCAGTACTTC.

This clonotype was seen many times. The rearrangement uses TRBV10-3 and TRBJ2-2, with 7 bases identical to TRBD1. The CDR3 totals 15 residues. V was clipped by 10 bases and J by 6 bases; unmatched bases: 14. CDR1 ENHRY and CDR2 SYGVKD come from the germline V gene. DNA for the CDR3: TGTGCCACCATGACCGGGACAGTTCCGGCCGGGGAGCTGTTTTTT. This translates into CATMTGTVPAGELFF.